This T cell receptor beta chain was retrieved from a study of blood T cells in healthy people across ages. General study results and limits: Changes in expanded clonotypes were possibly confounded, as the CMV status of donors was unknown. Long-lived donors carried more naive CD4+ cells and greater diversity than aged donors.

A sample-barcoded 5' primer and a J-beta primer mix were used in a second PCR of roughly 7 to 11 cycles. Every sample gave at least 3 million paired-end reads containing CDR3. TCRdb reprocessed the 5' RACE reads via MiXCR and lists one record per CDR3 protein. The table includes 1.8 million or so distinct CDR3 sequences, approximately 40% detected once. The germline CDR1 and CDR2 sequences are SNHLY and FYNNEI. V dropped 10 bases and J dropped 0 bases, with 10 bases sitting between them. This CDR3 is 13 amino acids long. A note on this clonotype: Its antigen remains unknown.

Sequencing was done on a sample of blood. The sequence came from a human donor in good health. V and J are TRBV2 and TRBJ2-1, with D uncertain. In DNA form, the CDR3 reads TGTGCCACAACAGTTCTCTCCTACAATGAGCAGTTCTTC. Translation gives CATTVLSYNEQFF.